These 13 T cell receptor beta chains originate from one sample sequenced in a study of blood T cells in healthy people across ages. Alongside a J-beta primer mix, a sample-barcoded 5' primer served in a second PCR lasting about 7 to 12 cycles. TCRdb reprocessed the 5' RACE reads via MiXCR and lists one record per CDR3 protein. The sample has about 2 million distinct CDR3 sequences; just under 50% are singletons. The sequenced sample consisted of blood. The receptors derive from a woman in her thirties or forties in good health.

The genes are TRBV5-1 and TRBJ2-5, with TRBD1 matching over 7 bases. The CDR3 is 14 residues long. V was clipped by 0 bases and J by 5 bases; unmatched bases: 4. From germline, CDR1 is SGHRS and CDR2 YFSETQ. CDR3 loop: CASSLGGGHETQYF. The CDR3 nucleotides are TGCGCCAGCAGCTTGGGAGGGGGCCACGAGACCCAGTACTTC.

This clonotype was counted a single time. The CDR3 sequence: CASSPSGTGRPYEQYF. The CDR3 DNA reads TGTGCCAGCAGTCCGTCAGGGACAGGCAGGCCCTACGAGCAGTACTTC. The chain is built from TRBV28 and TRBJ2-7, with 8 bases lining up with TRBD1. CDR1 and CDR2 (germline): MDHEN, SYDVKM. This CDR3 is 16 amino acids long. Trimming at V came to 5 bases and at J to 2 bases, leaving 11 bases not matched to a gene.

The chain links TRBV7-2 to TRBJ2-7; 7 bases line up with TRBD2. Per the germline V gene, CDR1 is SGHTA and CDR2 is FQGNSA. The CDR3 has 14 residues. V dropped 4 bases and J dropped 7; count of bases not matched to a gene: 10. The CDR3 here is CASSSSLWGGEQYF. The CDR3 nucleotides are TGTGCCAGCAGCTCCTCGCTGTGGGGAGGGGAGCAGTACTTC.

In its sample, this clonotype was seen a few times. The CDR3 reads CASSPYLNNEQFF. The CDR3, as DNA: TGTGCCAGCAGCCCTTACCTCAACAATGAGCAGTTCTTC. The genes are TRBV7-2 and TRBJ2-1; D not resolved. CDR1 and CDR2 (germline): SGHTA, FQGNSA. The CDR3 is 13 amino acids. V was clipped by 5 bases and J by 5 bases, with 10 bases between them.

This rearrangement joins TRBV6-1 to TRBJ2-5; 12 bases match TRBD2. This CDR3 spans 17 amino acids. Germline lookup yields CDR1 MNHNS and CDR2 SASEGT. The trim removed 7 bases at V and 0 bases at J, leaving 9 bases unmatched. CDR3 sequence reads: CASTPGLAGRYQETQYF. Here the CDR3 DNA reads TGTGCCAGCACGCCAGGACTAGCGGGGAGGTACCAAGAGACCCAGTACTTC.

This sequence joins TRBV20-1 and TRBJ2-3; 8 positions agree with TRBD1. Looked up from germline, CDR1 is DFQATT and CDR2 is SNEGSKA (reference sequence). The CDR3 totals 15 residues. Written as DNA, the CDR3 is TGCAGGGCCTCAAGAGGACAGGGAAGCACAGATACGCAGTATTTT. Its protein product is CRASRGQGSTDTQYF.

The V call is TRBV20-1, the J call TRBJ2-5, with 11 bases lining up with TRBD2. Looked up from germline, CDR1 is DFQATT and CDR2 is SNEGSKA (reference sequence). This CDR3 contains 15 residues. J gave up 2 bases and V 4 bases, and 6 bases lay outside the gene matches. Here the CDR3 DNA reads TGCAGTGCTATGCCACTAGCGGGGGATCAAGAGACCCAGTACTTC. Protein sequence: CSAMPLAGDQETQYF.

This sequence joins TRBV6-5 and TRBJ2-7; 11 bases agree with TRBD1. The CDR3 contains 15 residues. Germline V gene lookup returns CDR1 MNHEY and CDR2 SVGAGI. V dropped 4 bases and J dropped 5; count of bases not matched to a gene: 7. The CDR3 DNA sequence: TGTGCCAGCAGTTCCAAGGACAGGGGGCACGACGAGCAGTACTTC. Its translation is CASSSKDRGHDEQYF.

V gene TRBV10-3 combines with J gene TRBJ1-5; TRBD1 might be the D (5 bases). Germline CDR1 and CDR2: ENHRY and SYGVKD. CDR3 length equals 12 residues. Trimming removed 8 bases from V and 3 bases from J, with 8 bases in between. The CDR3 DNA follows: TGTGCCATCTCGGGACCCAATCAGCCCCAGCATTTT. It is translated as CAISGPNQPQHF.

The V gene is TRBV7-8, the J gene TRBJ2-3, with D tentatively TRBD2 (7 bases). This CDR3 contains 15 residues. The germline CDR1 and CDR2 sequences are SGHVS and FQNEAQ. The germline V and J ends were trimmed by 5 bases and 2 bases, with 14 bases remaining between them. The CDR3 sequence: CASSMGGGPTDTQYF. CDR3 nucleotide sequence: TGTGCCAGCAGCATGGGCGGGGGCCCCACAGATACGCAGTATTTT.

There are a few counts of this clonotype. The chain recombines TRBV27 with TRBJ2-3, with D possibly TRBD2 on 6 matching bases. Germline V gene data show CDR1 as MNHEY and CDR2 as SMNVEV (reference sequence). V lost 5 bases to trimming and J lost 4 bases, with 16 bases between them. The CDR3 length is 15 residues. CDR3: CASSPRGYVPDTQYF. The CDR3 region has the DNA TGTGCCAGCAGTCCCCGGGGGTATGTCCCAGATACGCAGTATTTT.

This chain joins TRBV29-1 and TRBJ1-2; D remains unclear. This CDR3 region has 13 residues. CDR1 is SQVTM and CDR2 is ANQGSEA in the germline V gene. Between the trimmed V and J ends, which lost 3 bases and 3 bases, there was a span of 11 bases. The DNA of the CDR3 is TGCAGCGTTGATGAGGGCGACCACTATGGCTACACCTTC. It yields the protein CSVDEGDHYGYTF.

This CDR3 is CASIPWARDSPYEQYF. CDR3 DNA sequence: TGTGCCAGCATCCCCTGGGCTCGGGACAGCCCCTACGAGCAGTACTTC. This sequence joins TRBV28 and TRBJ2-7, with 7 bases lining up with TRBD1. The junction had 14 bases not matched to a gene; V was cut back by 7 bases and J by 2 bases. CDR3 length: 16 amino acids. CDR1 and CDR2 from the germline V gene are MDHEN and SYDVKM.